The 11 T cell receptor beta chains presented below share a single source sample, sequenced in a study of response to subunit inactivated influenza vaccine (dated by TCRdb to the late 2010s). The library was built by means of RT-PCR. Sequenced using an Illumina HiSeq 2500. TCRdb ran its own pipeline on the public reads, namely fastp trimming at Q25 and MiXCR clone calling, and kept in-frame beta chains. Every entry covers one CDR3 protein and lists the most common genes and DNA from its rows. This sample gives just under 550,000 distinct CDR3 sequences in total; roughly a quarter of them show up just once. Approximately 3% of the sample goes to the ten largest clones. Another study also made use of these data, one on T cells expressing NK-cell markers. The other study reports the following: The TCR beta cDNA libraries were made using 5'RACE template switching, a step that added both a universal primer site and unique molecular identifiers.

The material was CD4+ T cells sorted from PBMCs, obtained roughly 12 days after vaccination. The receptor source for this set is a man aged 50 or older who received an inactivated influenza vaccine. Donor details come from another sample of the same person, matched by shared clones.

The rearrangement joins TRBV10-2 to TRBJ2-7, with 7 positions matching TRBD2. V trimming: 5 bases; J trimming: 3 bases; junction bases outside the gene matches: 7. Germline values: CDR1 WSHSY, CDR2 SAAADI. The CDR3 is 14 amino acids. CDR3 region: CASSQASGFYEQYF. DNA of the CDR3: TGCGCCAGCAGTCAGGCTAGCGGATTCTACGAGCAGTACTTC.

The chain uses TRBV25-1 and TRBJ2-7; the D gene is possibly TRBD1 (5 bases). Between the trimmed V and J ends, which lost 8 bases and 2 bases, there was a span of 13 bases. The length of the CDR3 is 13 residues. Germline V gene sequence: CDR1 MGHDK, CDR2 SYGVNS. The CDR3: CASSGRGPYEQYF. The CDR3 DNA reads TGTGCCAGCTCCGGTAGGGGCCCCTACGAGCAGTACTTC.

V gene TRBV6-2 or TRBV6-3 combines with J gene TRBJ2-7; D possibly uses TRBD1 or TRBD2 (5 bases each). Trimming removed 10 bases at V and 6 bases at J, with 19 bases between. This CDR3 spans 13 amino acids. Germline loops: CDR1 MNHEY, CDR2 SVGEGT. DNA for the CDR3: TGTGCCACCCTTCGGGACGGGAACCCCGAGCAGTACTTC. Its protein product is CATLRDGNPEQYF.

A remark on this clonotype: This could be a read error, since a much larger clone is one nucleotide away. The CDR3 protein is CASSQEYRAEQNF. The CDR3, as DNA: TGCGCCAGCAGCCAAGAGTACAGGGCCGAGCAGAACTTC. The chain carries TRBV4-3 and TRBJ2-7; the D gene is possibly TRBD1 (6 bases). CDR1 is LGHNA and CDR2 is YSLEER in the germline V gene. The CDR3 has 13 residues.

The chain has TRBV20-1 and TRBJ2-1; TRBD2 matches 13 bases. V lost 5 bases to trimming and J lost 10 bases; unmatched junction nucleotides: 8. CDR1 is DFQATT, CDR2 SNEGSKA, per germline (reference sequence). The CDR3 loop spans 14 amino acids. The CDR3 sequence: CSAAGTSGTWEQFF. CDR3 bases: TGCAGTGCTGCCGGGACTAGCGGGACCTGGGAGCAGTTCTTC.

This clonotype has just a few counts. This chain uses TRBV4-2 with TRBJ2-1, with 9 bases matching TRBD2. The germline CDR1 and CDR2 sequences are LGHNA and YNFKEQ. The ends lost 0 bases at V and 7 bases at J; junction bases unmatched: 13. The CDR3 is made up of 18 amino acids. The DNA of the CDR3 is TGTGCCAGCAGCCAAGATTCCGCGGGAGGGCCTAGTATGAATGAGCAGTTCTTC. This encodes CASSQDSAGGPSMNEQFF.

This chain connects TRBV20-1 to TRBJ2-3; 16 bases are shared with TRBD2. V gave up 2 bases and J gave up 8 bases; unmatched junction bases: 7. This CDR3 has 16 amino acids. Germline-derived CDR1 and CDR2 are DFQATT and SNEGSKA (reference sequence). This CDR3 is CSARPGTSGGVGTQYF. In nucleotides, the CDR3 is TGCAGTGCTAGACCCGGGACTAGCGGGGGGGTTGGTACGCAGTATTTT.

This clonotype was picked up a small number of times. This chain uses TRBV5-8 with TRBJ2-3; 9 bases map to TRBD1. The CDR3 runs to 16 residues. V was clipped by 4 bases and J by 3 bases; unmatched bases: 9. In germline, CDR1 is SGHTS, CDR2 YDEGEE. CDR3 in DNA: TGTGCCAGCAGCGCCGGGACAGGGTCCAGGACAGATACGCAGTATTTT. Amino acid sequence: CASSAGTGSRTDTQYF. The whole variable domain, filled in from reference TRBV5-8 and TRBJ2-3, reads EAGVTQSPTHLIKTRGQQATLRCSPISGHTSVYWYQQALGLGLQFLLWYDEGEERNRGNFPPRFSGRQFPNYSSELNVNALELEDSALYLCASSAGTGSRTDTQYFGPGTRLTVL.

The chain links TRBV4-1 to TRBJ1-1; D is unclear. CDR3 length equals 13 residues. The V end was cut by 0 bases, the J end by 4 bases, with 6 bases between. Germline CDR1 is MGHRA and CDR2 is YSYEKL. CDR3 region: CASSQERFTEAFF. CDR3 DNA sequence: TGCGCCAGCAGCCAAGAGCGGTTCACTGAAGCTTTCTTT.

This clonotype was seen only a few times. This rearrangement joins TRBV20-1 to TRBJ2-3; 8 bases fit TRBD2. The V gene's germline CDR1 is DFQATT and CDR2 SNEGSKA (reference sequence). The CDR3 length is 13 residues. V shed 3 bases, J shed 10 bases, and the junction held 9 bases outside the gene matches. DNA for the CDR3: TGCAGTGCTAGGCGGGGGGCTGCCCTGCCGCAGTATTTT. Translation gives CSARRGAALPQYF.

This clonotype has only a few counts. The chain carries TRBV9 and TRBJ1-6; D ambiguous. Germline lookup yields CDR1 SGDLS and CDR2 YYNGEE. V lost 3 bases, J lost 8 bases, and 9 bases lay in between. This CDR3 spans 13 amino acids. DNA for the CDR3: TGTGCCAGCAGCGACTCCATTGATTCACCCCTCCACTTT. This codes for CASSDSIDSPLHF.